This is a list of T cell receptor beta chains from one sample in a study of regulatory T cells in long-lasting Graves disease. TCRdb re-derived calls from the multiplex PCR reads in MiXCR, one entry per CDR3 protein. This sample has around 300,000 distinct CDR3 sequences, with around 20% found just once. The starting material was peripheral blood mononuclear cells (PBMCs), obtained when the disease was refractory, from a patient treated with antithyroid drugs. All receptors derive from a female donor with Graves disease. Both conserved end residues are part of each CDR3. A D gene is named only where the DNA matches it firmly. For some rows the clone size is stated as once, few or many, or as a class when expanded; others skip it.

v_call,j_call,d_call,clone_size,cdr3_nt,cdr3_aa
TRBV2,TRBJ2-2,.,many,TGTGCCAGCAGAGGCACCGGGGAGCTGTTTTTT,CASRGTGELFF
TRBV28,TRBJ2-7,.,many,TGTGCCAGCAGGGGGGCAGGGGAGGGCGAGCAGTACTTC,CASRGAGEGEQYF
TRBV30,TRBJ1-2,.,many,TGTGCCTGGGACAGCATCTATGGCTACACCTTC,CAWDSIYGYTF
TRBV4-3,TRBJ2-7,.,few,TGCGCCAGCAGCCAAGGAAGCGGCGGAACGTACGAGCAGTACTTC,CASSQGSGGTYEQYF
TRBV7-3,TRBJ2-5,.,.,TGTGCCAGCACCCACAGAAGGGATAACGAGACCCAGTACTTC,CASTHRRDNETQYF
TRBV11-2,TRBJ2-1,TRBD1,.,TGTGCCAGCAGCTCCATGGGACAGGGGAACAATGAGCAGTTCTTC,CASSSMGQGNNEQFF
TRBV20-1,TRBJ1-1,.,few,TGCAGTGCTAGAGCTCCTCGACAGAGCATCATGAACACTGAAGCTTTCTTT,CSARAPRQSIMNTEAFF
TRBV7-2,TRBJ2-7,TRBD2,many,TGTGCCAGCAGCTCTGACGGGACTAGCGGGTTTGATCTAGCCTACGAGCAGTACTTC,CASSSDGTSGFDLAYEQYF
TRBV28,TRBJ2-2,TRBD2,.,TGTGCCAGCAGTCCCACGGGAGGACGAGACACCGGGGAGCTGTTTTTT,CASSPTGGRDTGELFF
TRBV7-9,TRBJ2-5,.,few,TGTGCCAGCAGCCTGGGGACGCAGACCCAGTACTTC,CASSLGTQTQYF
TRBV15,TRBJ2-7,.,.,TGTGCCACCAGCAAAGGATACGACTCCTACGAGCAGTACTTC,CATSKGYDSYEQYF
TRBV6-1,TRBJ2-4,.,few,TGTGCCAGCAGTCCAAGAGACATTCAGTACTTC,CASSPRDIQYF
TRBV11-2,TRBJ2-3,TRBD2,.,TGTGCCAGCAGCCCACGGACTAGCGCCGTAATGGGTACGCAGTATTTT,CASSPRTSAVMGTQYF
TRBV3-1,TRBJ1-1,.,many,TGTGCCAGCAGCCGCGGATCGGGGGCTGAAGCTTTCTTT,CASSRGSGAEAFF
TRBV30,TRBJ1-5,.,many,TGTGCCTGGAGTGGGGGATCGGGCCTCAATCAGCCCCAGCATTTT,CAWSGGSGLNQPQHF
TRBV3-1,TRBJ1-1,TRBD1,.,TGTGCCAGCAGCCATGTCGGAGGACAGGGGTTTATCACTGAAGCTTTCTTT,CASSHVGGQGFITEAFF
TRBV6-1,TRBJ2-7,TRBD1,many,TGTGCCAGCAGTGCTGGACAGGGGTCTGGCGAGCAGTACTTC,CASSAGQGSGEQYF
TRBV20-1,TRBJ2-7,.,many,TGCAGTGCTAGAGCGACAGCATTTTACGGGGAGCAGTACTTC,CSARATAFYGEQYF
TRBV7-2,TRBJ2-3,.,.,TGTGCCAGCAGCTTCAGCGGAGCGGGTAACACAGATACGCAGTATTTT,CASSFSGAGNTDTQYF
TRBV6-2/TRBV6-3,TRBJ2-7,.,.,TGTGCCAGCAGACAGATCTCCTACGAGCAGTACTTC,CASRQISYEQYF
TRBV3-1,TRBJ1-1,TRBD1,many,TGTGCCAGCAGCCAAGAAAAGGGGGCGAGCACTGAAGCTTTCTTT,CASSQEKGASTEAFF
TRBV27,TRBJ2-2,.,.,TGTGCCAGCAGTTTATCGAAGGTAGCCGGGGCCGGGGAGCTGTTTTTT,CASSLSKVAGAGELFF
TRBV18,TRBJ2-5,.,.,TGTGCCAGCTCACCGCCGTCTCCAGAGACCCAGTACTTC,CASSPPSPETQYF
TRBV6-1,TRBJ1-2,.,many,TGTGCCAGCAGCTCACAGGGTGGCGGGGGCTACACCTTC,CASSSQGGGGYTF
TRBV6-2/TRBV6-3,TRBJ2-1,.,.,TGTGCCAGCAGTTACTCGTACAGAAGGAATGAGCAGTTCTTC,CASSYSYRRNEQFF
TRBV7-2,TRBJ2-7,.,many,TGTGCCAGCAGCTTAGATTTCAGACGCTCCTACGAGCAGTACTTC,CASSLDFRRSYEQYF
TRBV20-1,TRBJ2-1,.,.,TGCAGTGCTGGACGGACCCCATTTAATGAGCAGTTCTTC,CSAGRTPFNEQFF
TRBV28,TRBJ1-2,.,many,TGTGCCAGCAATTCCCATACAGTTAGCTATGGCTACACCTTC,CASNSHTVSYGYTF
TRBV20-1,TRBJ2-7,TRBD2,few,TGCAGTGCTTCCGGGACTAGCGGGAGAGTGGTGGACGAGCAGTACTTC,CSASGTSGRVVDEQYF
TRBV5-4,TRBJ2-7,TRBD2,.,TGTGCCAGCAGCCCGGGACTACCTTTGTACGAGCAGTACTTC,CASSPGLPLYEQYF
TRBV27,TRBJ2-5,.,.,TGTGCCAGCAGTTTAGTGGGGGCCAGCCTGGAGACCCAGTACTTC,CASSLVGASLETQYF
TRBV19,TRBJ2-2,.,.,TGTGCCAGCCTCCGGGACTCGACTGTGACGAGGGGTGGGGAGCTGTTTTTT,CASLRDSTVTRGGELFF
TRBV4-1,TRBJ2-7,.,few,TGCGCCAGCAGTACAGAGCCGTTCTCCTACGAGCAGTACTTC,CASSTEPFSYEQYF
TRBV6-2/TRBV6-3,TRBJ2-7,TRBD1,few,TGTGCCAGCAGTTACCCCGGACAGGGTGACGAGCAGTACTTC,CASSYPGQGDEQYF
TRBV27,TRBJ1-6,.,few,TGTGCCAGCAGTTTCGGGGGACTGTCACCCCTCCACTTT,CASSFGGLSPLHF
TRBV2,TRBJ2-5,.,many,TGTGCCAGCAGTGATCGGGCCGAAGAGACCCAGTACTTC,CASSDRAEETQYF
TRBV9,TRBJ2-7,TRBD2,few,TGTGCCAGCAGCGTAGGAGCGGGAGCTGGCGAGCAGTACTTC,CASSVGAGAGEQYF
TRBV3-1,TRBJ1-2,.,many,TGTGCCAGCAGCCAAATGACAGGCGGCTACACCTTC,CASSQMTGGYTF
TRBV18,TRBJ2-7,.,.,TGTGCCAATGCCTCCGAGACTATTAACTACGAGCAGTACTTC,CANASETINYEQYF
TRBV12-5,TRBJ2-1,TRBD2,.,TGTGCTAGTGGTTTCTTGAGGCTAGCGGGACTCAATGAGCAGTTCTTC,CASGFLRLAGLNEQFF
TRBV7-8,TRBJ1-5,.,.,TGTGCCAGCAGCTTACTAGCCAATCAGCCCCAGCATTTT,CASSLLANQPQHF
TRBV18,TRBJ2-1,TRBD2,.,TGTGCCAGCTCACCCCCCGGGACTAGCGGGGGCAATGAGCAGTTCTTC,CASSPPGTSGGNEQFF
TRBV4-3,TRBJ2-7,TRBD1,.,TGCGCCAGCAGCCAAGCGGCGGGACAGGGGCCCTACGAGCAGTACTTC,CASSQAAGQGPYEQYF
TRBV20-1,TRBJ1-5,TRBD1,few,TGCAGTGCTAGGGATAACTACAGGGGTAATCAGCCCCAGCATTTT,CSARDNYRGNQPQHF
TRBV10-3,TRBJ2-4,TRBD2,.,TGTGCCATCAGGATGGGACTAGCGGGGGTACTAGCCAAAAACATTCAGTACTTC,CAIRMGLAGVLAKNIQYF
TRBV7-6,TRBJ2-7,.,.,TGTGCCAGCAGCTTAGATACCGGAGGAACTTACGAGCAGTACTTC,CASSLDTGGTYEQYF
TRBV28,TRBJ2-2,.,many,TGTGCCAGCAGCCTTTTGGGAGGGGGCACCGGGGAGCTGTTTTTT,CASSLLGGGTGELFF
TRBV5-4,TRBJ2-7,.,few,TGTGCCTCCTCGGGACTCCTTTACGGAGAGCAGTACTTC,CASSGLLYGEQYF
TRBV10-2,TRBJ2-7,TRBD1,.,TGCGCCAGCAGTGAGTCACGGACAGGGAATTACGAGCAGTACTTC,CASSESRTGNYEQYF
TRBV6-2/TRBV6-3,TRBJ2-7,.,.,TGTGCCAGCAGTTACTCGGGGGCCGGCGAGCAGTACTTC,CASSYSGAGEQYF
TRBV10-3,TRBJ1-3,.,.,TGTGCCATCAGTATAGGGGTCTCTGGAAACACCATATATTTT,CAISIGVSGNTIYF
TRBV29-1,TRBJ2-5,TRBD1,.,TGCAGCGTTGACGGCGAAACGGGATTTACGACAGGGCCAAACCAAGAGACCCAGTACTTC,CSVDGETGFTTGPNQETQYF